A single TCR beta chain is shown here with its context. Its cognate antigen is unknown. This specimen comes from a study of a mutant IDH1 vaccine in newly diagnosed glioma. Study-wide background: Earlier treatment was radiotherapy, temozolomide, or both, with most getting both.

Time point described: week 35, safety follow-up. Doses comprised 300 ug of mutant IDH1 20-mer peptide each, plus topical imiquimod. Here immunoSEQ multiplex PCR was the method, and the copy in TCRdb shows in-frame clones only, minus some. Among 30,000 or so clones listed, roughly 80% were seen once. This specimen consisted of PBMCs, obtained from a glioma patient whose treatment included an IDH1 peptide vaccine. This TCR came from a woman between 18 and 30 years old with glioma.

DNA for the CDR3: TGTGCCAGCTCGACCGGGACAGGGGCTTCCTACGAGCAGTACTTC. Protein product: CASSTGTGASYEQYF. The V call is TRBV18, the J call TRBJ2-7; 10 bases align to TRBD1. Germline V gives CDR1 KGHSH, CDR2 LQKENI. The V and J ends lost 6 bases and 1 base, in that order; junction bases with no gene match: 6. This CDR3 spans 15 amino acids. Full variable domain (outside the CDR3, taken from reference TRBV18 and TRBJ2-7): NAGVMQNPRHLVRRRGQEARLRCSPMKGHSHVYWYRQLPEEGLKFMVYLQKENIIDESGMPKERFSAEFPKEGPSILRIQQVVRGDSAAYFCASSTGTGASYEQYFGPGTRLTVT.